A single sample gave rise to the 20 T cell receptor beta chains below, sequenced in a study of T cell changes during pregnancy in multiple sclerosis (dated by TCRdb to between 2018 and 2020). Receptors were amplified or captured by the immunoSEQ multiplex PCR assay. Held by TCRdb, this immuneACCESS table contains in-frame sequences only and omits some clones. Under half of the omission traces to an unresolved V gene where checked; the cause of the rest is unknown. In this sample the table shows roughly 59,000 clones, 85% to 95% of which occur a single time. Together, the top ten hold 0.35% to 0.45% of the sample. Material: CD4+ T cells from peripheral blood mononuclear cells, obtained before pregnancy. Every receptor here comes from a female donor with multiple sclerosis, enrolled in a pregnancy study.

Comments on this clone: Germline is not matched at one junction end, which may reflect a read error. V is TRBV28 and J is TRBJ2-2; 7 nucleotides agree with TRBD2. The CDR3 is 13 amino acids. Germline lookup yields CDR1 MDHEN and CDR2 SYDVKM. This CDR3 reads CASSSPGRGEVFF. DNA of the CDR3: TGTGCCAGCAGTTCCCCGGGACGGGGGGAGGTGTTTTTT.

The CDR3 nucleotides read TGTGCCAGCAGGGTACAGGAGATACTCCATAGCAATCAGCCCCAGCATTTT. Translated: CASRVQEILHSNQPQHF. The J gene is TRBJ1-5, the V gene TRBV7-4; tentative D call: TRBD1 (5 bases). The CDR3 is made up of 17 amino acids. The V and J ends lost 6 bases and 0 bases respectively, with 18 bases between them. Germline CDR1 reads SGHVT; CDR2 reads SQSDAQ.

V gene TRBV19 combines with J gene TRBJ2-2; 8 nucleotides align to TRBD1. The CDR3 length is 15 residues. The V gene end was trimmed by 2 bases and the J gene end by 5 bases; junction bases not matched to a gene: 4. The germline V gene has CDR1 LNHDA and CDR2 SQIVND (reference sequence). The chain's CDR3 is CASSIPGGRTGELFF. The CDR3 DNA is TGTGCCAGTAGTATACCAGGGGGCAGGACCGGGGAGCTGTTTTTT. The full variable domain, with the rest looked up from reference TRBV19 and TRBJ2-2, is DGGITQSPKYLFRKEGQNVTLSCEQNLNHDAMYWYRQDPGQGLRLIYYSQIVNDFQKGDIAEGYSVSREKKESFPLTVTSAQKNPTAFYLCASSIPGGRTGELFFGEGSRLTVL.

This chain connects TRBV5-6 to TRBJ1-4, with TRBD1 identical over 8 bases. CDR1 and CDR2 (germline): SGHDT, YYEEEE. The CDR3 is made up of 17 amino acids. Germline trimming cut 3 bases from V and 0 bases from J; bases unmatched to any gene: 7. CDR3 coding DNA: TGTGCCAGCAGCTCGGTAGGGACAGGTGCAACTAATGAAAAACTGTTTTTT. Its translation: CASSSVGTGATNEKLFF.

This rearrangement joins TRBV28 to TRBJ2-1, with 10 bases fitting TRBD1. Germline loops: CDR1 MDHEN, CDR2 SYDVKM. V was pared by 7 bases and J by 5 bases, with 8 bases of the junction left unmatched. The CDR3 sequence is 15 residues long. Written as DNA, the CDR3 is TGTGCCAGCAAAATCGGGGACAGGGGCGACAATGAGCAGTTCTTC. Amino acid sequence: CASKIGDRGDNEQFF.

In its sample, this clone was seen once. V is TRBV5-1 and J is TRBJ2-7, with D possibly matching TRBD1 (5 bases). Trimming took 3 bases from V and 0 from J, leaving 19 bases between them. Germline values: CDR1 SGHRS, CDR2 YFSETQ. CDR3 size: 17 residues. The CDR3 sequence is CASSYYSSGATSYEQYF. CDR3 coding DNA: TGCGCCAGCAGCTATTACTCGAGTGGGGCTACCTCCTACGAGCAGTACTTC.

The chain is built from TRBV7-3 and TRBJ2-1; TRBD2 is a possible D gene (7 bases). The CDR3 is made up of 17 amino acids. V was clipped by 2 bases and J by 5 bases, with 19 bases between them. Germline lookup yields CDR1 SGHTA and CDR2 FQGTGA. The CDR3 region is CASSLGGGGVFHNEQFF. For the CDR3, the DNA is TGTGCCAGCAGCTTAGGGGGAGGGGGGGTGTTTCACAATGAGCAGTTCTTC.

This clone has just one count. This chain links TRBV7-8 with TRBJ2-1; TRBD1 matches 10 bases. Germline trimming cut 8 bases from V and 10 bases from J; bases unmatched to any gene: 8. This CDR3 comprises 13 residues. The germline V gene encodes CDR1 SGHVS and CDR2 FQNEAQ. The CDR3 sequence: CASVRTGGEEQFF. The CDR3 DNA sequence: TGTGCCAGCGTACGGACAGGGGGAGAAGAGCAGTTCTTC.

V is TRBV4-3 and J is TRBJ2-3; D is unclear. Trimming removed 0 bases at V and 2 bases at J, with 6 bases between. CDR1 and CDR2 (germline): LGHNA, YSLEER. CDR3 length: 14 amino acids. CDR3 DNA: TGCGCCAGCAGCCAAGATGCGTTCACAGATACGCAGTATTTT. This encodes CASSQDAFTDTQYF.

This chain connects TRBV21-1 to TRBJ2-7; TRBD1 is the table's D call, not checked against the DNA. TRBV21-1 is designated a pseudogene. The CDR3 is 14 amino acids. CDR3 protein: CASSSGTKLYEQYF. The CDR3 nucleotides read TGTGCCAGCAGCTCCGGGACAAAACTTTACGAGCAGTACTTC.

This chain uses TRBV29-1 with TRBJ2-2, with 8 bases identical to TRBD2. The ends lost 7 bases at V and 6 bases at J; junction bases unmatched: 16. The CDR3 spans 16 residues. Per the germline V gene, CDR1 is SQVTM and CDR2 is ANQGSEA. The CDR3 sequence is CSADFGGERGAGELFF. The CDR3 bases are TGCAGCGCCGATTTCGGGGGGGAAAGGGGCGCCGGGGAGCTGTTTTTT.

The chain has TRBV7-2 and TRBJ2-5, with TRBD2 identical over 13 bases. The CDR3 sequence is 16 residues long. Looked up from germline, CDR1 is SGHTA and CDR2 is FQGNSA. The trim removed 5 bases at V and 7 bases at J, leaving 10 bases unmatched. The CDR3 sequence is CASSETSGRAVATQYF. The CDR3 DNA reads TGTGCCAGCAGCGAAACTAGCGGGAGGGCAGTAGCGACCCAGTACTTC.

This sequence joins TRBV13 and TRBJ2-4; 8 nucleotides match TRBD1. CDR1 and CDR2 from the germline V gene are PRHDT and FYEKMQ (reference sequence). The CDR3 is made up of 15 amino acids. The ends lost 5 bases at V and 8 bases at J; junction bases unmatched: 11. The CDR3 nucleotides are TGTGCCAGCAGCCAGAGGACAGGGTCTATAGACATTCAGTACTTC. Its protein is CASSQRTGSIDIQYF.

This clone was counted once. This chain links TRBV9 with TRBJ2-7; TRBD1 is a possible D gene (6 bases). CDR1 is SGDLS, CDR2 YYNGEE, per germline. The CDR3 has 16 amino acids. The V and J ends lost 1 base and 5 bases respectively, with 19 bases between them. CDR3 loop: CASSVSPIQGFDEQYF. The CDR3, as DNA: TGTGCCAGCAGCGTATCTCCTATACAGGGTTTCGACGAGCAGTACTTC. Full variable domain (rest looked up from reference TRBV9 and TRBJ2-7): DSGVTQTPKHLITATGQRVTLRCSPRSGDLSVYWYQQSLDQGLQFLIQYYNGEERAKGNILERFSAQQFPDLHSELNLSSLELGDSALYFCASSVSPIQGFDEQYFGPGTRLTVT.

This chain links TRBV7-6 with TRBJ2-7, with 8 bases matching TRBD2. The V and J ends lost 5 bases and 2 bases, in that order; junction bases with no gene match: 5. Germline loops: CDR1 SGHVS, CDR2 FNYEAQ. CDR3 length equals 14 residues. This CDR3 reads CASSAAGATYEQYF. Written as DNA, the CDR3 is TGTGCCAGCAGCGCAGCGGGAGCAACCTACGAGCAGTACTTC.

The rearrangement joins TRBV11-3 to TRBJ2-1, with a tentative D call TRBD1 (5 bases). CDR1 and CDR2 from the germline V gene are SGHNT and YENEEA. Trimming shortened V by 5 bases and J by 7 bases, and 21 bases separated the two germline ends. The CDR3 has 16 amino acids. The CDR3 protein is CASSPRWEMGRNEQFF. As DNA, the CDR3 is TGTGCCAGCAGCCCTCGCTGGGAAATGGGGCGTAATGAGCAGTTCTTC.

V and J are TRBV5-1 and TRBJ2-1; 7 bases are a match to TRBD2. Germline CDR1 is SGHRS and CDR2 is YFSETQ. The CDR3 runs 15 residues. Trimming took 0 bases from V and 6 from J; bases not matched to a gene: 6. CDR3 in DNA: TGCGCCAGCAGCTTGGCCGTCGGCGGGAGCAATGAGCAGTTCTTC. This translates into CASSLAVGGSNEQFF.

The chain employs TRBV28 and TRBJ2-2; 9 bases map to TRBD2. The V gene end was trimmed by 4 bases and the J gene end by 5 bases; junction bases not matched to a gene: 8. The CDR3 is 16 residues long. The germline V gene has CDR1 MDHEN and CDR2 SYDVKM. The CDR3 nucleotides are TGTGCCAGCAGTTCGGTGGCGGGAGGGCCAACCGGGGAGCTGTTTTTT. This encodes CASSSVAGGPTGELFF.

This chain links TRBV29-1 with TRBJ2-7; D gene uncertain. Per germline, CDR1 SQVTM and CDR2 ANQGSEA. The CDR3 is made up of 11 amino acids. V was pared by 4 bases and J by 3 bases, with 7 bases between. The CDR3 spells CSVGARYEQYF. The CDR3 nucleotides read TGCAGCGTTGGAGCTCGCTACGAGCAGTACTTC.

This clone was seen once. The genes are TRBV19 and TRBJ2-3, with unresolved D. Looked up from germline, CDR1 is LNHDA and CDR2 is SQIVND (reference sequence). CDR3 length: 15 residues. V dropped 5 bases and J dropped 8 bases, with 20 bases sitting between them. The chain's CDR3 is CASSSSERSTGTQYF. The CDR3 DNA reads TGTGCCAGTAGTTCGAGCGAGAGAAGTACGGGTACGCAGTATTTT.